The following is a T cell receptor (beta chain) sequence with its context. The CDR3 runs 12 residues. Germline values: CDR1 MNHNY, CDR2 SVGAGI (reference sequence). The J segment lost 7 bases and the V segment lost 5 bases, leaving 3 bases of the junction unmatched. This sample was taken from a study of blood T cell repertoires in COVID-19. Study-wide background: The study drew acute and convalescent COVID-19 samples from the United States, Italy and Spain. T cells, B-cell-depleted T cells, or PBMCs supplied cDNA or gDNA.

As originally analysed: By means of reference gene primer amplification, nucleated cell counts were estimated. Here immunoSEQ multiplex PCR was the method, and the copy in TCRdb shows in-frame clones only, minus some. V, J and clone size are taken as reported in that table, and D and trimming were inferred from the DNA itself. This sample has fewer than 250,000 clones, with approximately 91% found just once. V gene TRBV6-6 combines with J gene TRBJ2-7, with TRBD1 matching over 9 bases. The clonotype was recovered from an older woman with acute or convalescent COVID-19. Material: peripheral blood. CDR3 bases: TGTGCCAGCAGTACACAGGGGGCAGAGCAGTACTTC. It yields the protein CASSTQGAEQYF.